The present TCR beta chain was sequenced within a study of cytomegalovirus exposure and HLA in healthy donors. It was with 60 Vbeta and 13 Jbeta primers that the PCR ran. Original handling: Unique TCR beta chains totaled some 81 million in a later count, with roughly 11 million of them shared. The assay was immunoSEQ multiplex PCR, and TCRdb's table has in-frame clones only and misses some. V, J and clone size were drawn from that table, and D and trimming were deduced from the DNA. The data hold 19,000 or so clones, with about 75% observed a single time. Trimming removed 7 bases at V and 5 bases at J, with 21 bases between. Germline-derived CDR1 and CDR2 are SGHTA and FQGNSA. This CDR3 spans 16 amino acids. Study conclusions and caveats: HLA allele associations emerged for 17,000 or so TCR beta sequences in a later analysis, at 0.05 false discovery rate. In an earlier analysis, about 87% or about 30%: the productive usage of most TCR beta V segments. A likely sequencing artifact accounted for one observed cluster of highly shared sequence variants.

Remarks on this clone: Its antigen is unknown.

Material for sequencing was PBMCs. The chain links TRBV7-2 to TRBJ2-1; TRBD2 is a possible D gene (7 bases). This sequence originates from a man aged 18 to 30 in good health and CMV-seronegative. CDR3 amino acids: CASNPVWGGSHNEQFF. DNA for the CDR3: TGTGCCAGCAACCCAGTGTGGGGGGGCTCTCACAATGAGCAGTTCTTC.